This TCR beta chain was recorded in a study of T cells expressing NK-cell markers. At the level of the study: Cells sorted as CD3+CD56+NKG2C+, CD3+CD56+NKG2C- and CD3+CD56-NKG2C+ T cells supplied the TCR beta repertoires. Seropositivity for HCMV was found in most of the eight sequenced donors, with one seronegative. Overall study results and limits: Specificity for HCMV among expanded NKG2C+ T cell clones was not established.

TCR beta cDNA was made by 5'RACE template switching with UMIs. Each CDR3 protein gets one entry in TCRdb, which reprocessed the 5' RACE reads and gives no DNA. This table lists about 540,000 distinct CDR3 sequences. The CDR3 consists of 13 residues. Germline V gene lookup returns CDR1 SGHRS and CDR2 YFSETQ. Details on this clonotype: Its target is unknown.

Material: blood T cells: a sorted CD56 or NKG2C T cell subset, CD4+ or CD8+ T cells, or bulk PBMC T cells (not recorded which). The chain is built from TRBV5-1 and TRBJ2-3. This receptor was obtained from a man younger than 35 in good health. The CDR3 loop is CASSLEGTDTQYF. The full variable domain, completed using reference TRBV5-1 and TRBJ2-3, is KAGVTQTPRYLIKTRGQQVTLSCSPISGHRSVSWYQQTPGQGLQFLFEYFSETQRNKGNFPGRFSGRQFSNSRSEMNVSTLELGDSALYLCASSLEGTDTQYFGPGTRLTVL.